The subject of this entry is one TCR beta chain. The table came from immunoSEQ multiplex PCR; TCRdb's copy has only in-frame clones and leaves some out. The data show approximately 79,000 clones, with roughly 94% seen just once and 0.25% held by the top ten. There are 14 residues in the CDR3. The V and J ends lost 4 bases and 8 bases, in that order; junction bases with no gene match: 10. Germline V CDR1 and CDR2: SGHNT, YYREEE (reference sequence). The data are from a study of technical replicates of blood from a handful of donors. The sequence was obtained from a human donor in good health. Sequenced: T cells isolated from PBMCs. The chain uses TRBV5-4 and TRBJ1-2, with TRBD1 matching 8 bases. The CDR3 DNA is TGTGCCAGCAGCAGAGCAGGGGGCGCGTTGGGCTACACCTTC. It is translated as CASSRAGGALGYTF.